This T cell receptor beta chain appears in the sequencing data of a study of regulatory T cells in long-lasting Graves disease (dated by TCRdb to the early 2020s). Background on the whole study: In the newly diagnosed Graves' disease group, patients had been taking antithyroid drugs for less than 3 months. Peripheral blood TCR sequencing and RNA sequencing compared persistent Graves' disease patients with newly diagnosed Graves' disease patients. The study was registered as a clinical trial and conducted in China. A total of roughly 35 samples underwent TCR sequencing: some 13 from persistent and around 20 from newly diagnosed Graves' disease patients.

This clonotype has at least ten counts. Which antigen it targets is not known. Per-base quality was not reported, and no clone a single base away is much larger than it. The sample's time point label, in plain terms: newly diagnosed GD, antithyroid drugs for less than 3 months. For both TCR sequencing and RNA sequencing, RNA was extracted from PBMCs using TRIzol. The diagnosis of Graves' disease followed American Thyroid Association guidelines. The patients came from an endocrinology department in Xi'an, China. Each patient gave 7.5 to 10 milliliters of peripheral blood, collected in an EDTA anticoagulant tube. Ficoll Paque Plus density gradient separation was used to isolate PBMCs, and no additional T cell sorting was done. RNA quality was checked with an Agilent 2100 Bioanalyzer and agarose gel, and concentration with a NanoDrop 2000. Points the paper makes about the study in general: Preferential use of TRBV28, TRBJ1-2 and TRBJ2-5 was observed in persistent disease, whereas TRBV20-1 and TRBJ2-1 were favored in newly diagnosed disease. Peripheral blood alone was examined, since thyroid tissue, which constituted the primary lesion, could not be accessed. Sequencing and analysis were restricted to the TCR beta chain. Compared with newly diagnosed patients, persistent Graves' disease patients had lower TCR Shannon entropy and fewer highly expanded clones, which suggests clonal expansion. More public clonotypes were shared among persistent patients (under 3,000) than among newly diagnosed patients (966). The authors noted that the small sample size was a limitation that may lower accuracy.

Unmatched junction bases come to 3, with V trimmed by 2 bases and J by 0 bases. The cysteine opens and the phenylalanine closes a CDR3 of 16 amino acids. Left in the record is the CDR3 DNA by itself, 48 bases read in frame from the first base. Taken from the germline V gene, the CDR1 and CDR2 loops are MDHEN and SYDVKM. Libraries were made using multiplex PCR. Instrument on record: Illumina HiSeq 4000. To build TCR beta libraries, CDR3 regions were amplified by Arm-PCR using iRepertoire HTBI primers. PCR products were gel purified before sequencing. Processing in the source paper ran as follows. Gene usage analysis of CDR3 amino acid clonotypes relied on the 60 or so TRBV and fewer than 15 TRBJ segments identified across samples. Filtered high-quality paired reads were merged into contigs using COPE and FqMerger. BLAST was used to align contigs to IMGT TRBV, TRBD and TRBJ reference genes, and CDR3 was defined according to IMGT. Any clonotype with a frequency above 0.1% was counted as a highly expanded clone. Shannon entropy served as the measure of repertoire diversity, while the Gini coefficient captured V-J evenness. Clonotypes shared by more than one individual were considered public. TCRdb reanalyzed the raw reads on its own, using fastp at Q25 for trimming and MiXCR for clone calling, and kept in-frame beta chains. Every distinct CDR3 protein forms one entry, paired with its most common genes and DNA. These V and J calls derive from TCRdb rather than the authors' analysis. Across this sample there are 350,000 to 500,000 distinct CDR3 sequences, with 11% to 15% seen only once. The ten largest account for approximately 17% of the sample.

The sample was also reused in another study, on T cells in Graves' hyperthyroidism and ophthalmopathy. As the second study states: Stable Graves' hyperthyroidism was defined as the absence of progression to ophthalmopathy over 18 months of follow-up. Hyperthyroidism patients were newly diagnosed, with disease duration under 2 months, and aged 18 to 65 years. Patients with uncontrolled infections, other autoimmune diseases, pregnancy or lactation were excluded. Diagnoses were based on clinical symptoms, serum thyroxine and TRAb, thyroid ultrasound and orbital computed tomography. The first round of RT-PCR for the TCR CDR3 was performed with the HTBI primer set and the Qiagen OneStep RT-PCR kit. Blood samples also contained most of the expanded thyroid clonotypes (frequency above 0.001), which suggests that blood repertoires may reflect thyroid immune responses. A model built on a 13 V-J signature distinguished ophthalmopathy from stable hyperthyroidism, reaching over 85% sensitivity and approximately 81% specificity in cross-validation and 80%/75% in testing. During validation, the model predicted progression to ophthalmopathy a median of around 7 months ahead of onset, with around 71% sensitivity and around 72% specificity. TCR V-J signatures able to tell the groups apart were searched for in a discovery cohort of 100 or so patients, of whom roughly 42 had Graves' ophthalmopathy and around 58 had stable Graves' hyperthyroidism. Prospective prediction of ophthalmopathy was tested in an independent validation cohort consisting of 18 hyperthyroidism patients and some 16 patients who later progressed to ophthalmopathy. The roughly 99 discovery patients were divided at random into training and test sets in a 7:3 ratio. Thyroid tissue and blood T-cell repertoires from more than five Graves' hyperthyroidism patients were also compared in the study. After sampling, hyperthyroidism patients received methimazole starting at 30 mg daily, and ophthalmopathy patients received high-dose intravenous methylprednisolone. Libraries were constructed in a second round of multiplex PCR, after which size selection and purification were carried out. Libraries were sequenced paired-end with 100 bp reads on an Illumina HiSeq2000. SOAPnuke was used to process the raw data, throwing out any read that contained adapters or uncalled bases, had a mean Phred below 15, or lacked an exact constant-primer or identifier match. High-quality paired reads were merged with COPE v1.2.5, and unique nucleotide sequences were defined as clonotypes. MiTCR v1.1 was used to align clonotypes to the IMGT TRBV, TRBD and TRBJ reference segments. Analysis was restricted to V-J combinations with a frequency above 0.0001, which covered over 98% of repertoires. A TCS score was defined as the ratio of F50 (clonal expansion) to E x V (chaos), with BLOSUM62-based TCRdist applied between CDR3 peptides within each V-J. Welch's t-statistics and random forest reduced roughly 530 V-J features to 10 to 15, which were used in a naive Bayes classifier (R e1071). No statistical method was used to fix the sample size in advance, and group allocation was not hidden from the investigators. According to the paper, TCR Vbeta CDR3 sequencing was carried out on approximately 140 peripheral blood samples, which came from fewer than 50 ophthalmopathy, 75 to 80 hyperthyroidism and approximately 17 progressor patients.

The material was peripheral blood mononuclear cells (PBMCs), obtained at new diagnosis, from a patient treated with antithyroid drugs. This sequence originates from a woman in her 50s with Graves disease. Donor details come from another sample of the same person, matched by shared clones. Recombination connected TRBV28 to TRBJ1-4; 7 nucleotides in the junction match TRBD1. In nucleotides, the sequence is TGTGCCAGCAGTTTAGCAGGGGGAGCAACTAATGAAAAACTGTTTTTT. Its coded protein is CASSLAGGATNEKLFF. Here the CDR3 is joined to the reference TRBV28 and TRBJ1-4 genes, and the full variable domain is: DVKVTQSSRYLVKRTGEKVFLECVQDMDHENMFWYRQDPGLGLRLIYFSYDVKMKEKGDIPEGYSVSREKKERFSLILESASTNQTSMYLCASSLAGGATNEKLFFGSGTQLSVL.